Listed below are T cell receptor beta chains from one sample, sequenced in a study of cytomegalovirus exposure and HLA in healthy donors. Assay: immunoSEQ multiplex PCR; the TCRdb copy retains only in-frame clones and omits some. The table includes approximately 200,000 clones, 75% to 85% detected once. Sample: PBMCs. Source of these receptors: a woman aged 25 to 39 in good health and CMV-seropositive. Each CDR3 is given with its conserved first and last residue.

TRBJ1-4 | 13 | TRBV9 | CASSVDSSGKLFF
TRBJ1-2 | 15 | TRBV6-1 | CASSEGRVANYGYTF
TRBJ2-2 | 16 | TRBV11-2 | CASSLVLQRLSGELFF
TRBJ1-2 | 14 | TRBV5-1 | CASSAQTGNLGYTF
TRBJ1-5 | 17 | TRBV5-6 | CASSLAGGTDSNQPQHF
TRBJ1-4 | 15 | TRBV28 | CATRDRGSANEKLFF
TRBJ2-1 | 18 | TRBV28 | CASSQNFGLAGEVDEQFF
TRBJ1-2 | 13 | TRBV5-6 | CASSLGGINGYTF
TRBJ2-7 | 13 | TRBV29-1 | CSVRSSWSYEQYF
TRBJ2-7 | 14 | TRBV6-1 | CAIGTPRDSYEQYF
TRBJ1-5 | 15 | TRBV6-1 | CASSVGTGGGQPQHF
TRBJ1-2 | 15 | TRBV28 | CASRPTGGRRFGYTF
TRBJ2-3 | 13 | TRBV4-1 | CASSIPYTDTQYF
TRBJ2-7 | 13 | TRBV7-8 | CASSFDRGVGQYF
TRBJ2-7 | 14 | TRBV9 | CASSGDRGSYEQYF
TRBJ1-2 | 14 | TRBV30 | CAWENGQGNYGYTF
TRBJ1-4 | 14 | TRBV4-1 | CASSPRAGNEKLFF
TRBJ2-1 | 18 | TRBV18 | CASSPLGPRQGAYNEQFF
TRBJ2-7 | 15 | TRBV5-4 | CASSVTGIRYSEQYF
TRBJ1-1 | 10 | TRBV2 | CASSAGRAFF
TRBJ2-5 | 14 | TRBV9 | CASSVDPVSETQYF
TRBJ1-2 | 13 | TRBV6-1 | CASSADRAEGYTF
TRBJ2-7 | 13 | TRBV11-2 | CASSFIQSYEQYF
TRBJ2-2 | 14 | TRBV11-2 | CASSLVRGTRELFF
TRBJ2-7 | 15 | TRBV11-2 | CASSWGLAGVDEQYF
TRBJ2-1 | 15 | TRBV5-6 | CASSPTSGRANEQFF
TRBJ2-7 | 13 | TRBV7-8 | CASSLAANYEQYF
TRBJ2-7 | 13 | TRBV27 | CATSLGLYYEQYF
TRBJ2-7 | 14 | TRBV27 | CASSFDRNTYEQYF
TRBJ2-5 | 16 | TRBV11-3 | CASSLSGPGGEETQYF
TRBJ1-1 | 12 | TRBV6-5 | CASGPGNTEAFF
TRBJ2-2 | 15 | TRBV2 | CASTGQATNTGELFF
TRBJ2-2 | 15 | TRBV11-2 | CASSTGLDSSGELFF
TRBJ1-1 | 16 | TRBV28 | CASSPQGLGVNTEAFF
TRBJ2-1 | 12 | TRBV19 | CASSIGAYEQFF
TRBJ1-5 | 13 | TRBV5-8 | CASSPGSNQPQHF
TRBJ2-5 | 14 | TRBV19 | CASSITGGEETQYF
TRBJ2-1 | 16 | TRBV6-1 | CASSAPSGSTLPGQFF
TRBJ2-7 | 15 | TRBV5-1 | CASSLFTGGGNEQYF
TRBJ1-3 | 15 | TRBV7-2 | CASSGNRGGLNTIYF
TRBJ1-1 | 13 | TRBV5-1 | CASSLEADTEAFF
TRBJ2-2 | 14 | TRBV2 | CASFRAPNTGELFF
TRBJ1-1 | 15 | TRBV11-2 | CASSSTDRVSPEAFF
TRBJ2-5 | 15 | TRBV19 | CASSIGRGREETQYF
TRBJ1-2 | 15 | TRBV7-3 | CASSPAGTTNYGYTF
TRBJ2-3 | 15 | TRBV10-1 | CASSVLREGTDTQYF
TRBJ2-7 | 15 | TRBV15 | CATSRDGTSGYEQYF
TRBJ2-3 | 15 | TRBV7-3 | CASSRIWGGMDTQYF
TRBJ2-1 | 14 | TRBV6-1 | CASRIKTSYNEQFF
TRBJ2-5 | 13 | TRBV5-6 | CASSWTVGETQYF
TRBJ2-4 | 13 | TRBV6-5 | CASSPQGVNIQYF
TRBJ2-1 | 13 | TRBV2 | CASESTGYNEQFF
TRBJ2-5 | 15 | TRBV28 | CASSLFGLAQETQYF
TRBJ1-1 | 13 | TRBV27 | CASGDRGNTEAFF
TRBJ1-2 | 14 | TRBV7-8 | CATSLSGGAGGYTF
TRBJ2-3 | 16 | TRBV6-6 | CASSYPLTGVTDTQYF
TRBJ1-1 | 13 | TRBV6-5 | CASRDSRGGEAFF